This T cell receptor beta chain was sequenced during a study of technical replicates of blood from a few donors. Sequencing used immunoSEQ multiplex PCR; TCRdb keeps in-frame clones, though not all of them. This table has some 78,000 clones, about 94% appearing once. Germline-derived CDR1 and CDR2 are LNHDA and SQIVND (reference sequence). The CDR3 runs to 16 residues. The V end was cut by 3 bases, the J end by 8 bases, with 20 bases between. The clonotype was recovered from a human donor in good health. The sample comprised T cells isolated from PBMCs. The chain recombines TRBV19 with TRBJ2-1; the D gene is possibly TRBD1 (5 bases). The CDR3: CASSIQGFILRDEQFF. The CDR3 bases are TGTGCCAGTAGTATTCAGGGTTTTATTCTCCGTGATGAGCAGTTCTTC. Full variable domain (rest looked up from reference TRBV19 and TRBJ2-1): DGGITQSPKYLFRKEGQNVTLSCEQNLNHDAMYWYRQDPGQGLRLIYYSQIVNDFQKGDIAEGYSVSREKKESFPLTVTSAQKNPTAFYLCASSIQGFILRDEQFFGPGTRLTVL.